Reported below is one T cell receptor (beta chain). Antigen specificity is unknown. The germline V and J ends were trimmed by 0 bases and 0 bases, with 12 bases remaining between them. The CDR3 spans 16 residues. In germline, CDR1 is MGHRA, CDR2 YSYEKL. Profiled with immunoSEQ multiplex PCR; TCRdb holds only in-frame clones, not every one. The sample has more than 95,000 clones, 75% to 80% seen once; the top ten hold roughly 5.3%. This specimen belongs to a study of radiotherapy plus CTLA-4 blockade in lung cancer. Overall study context: Among enrolled patients, about 18% responded and roughly 30% achieved disease control.

Study findings and constraints: Early blood T cell clone dynamics, with interferon-beta, were reported to best predict response. In blood, TCR clones derived from the tumor expanded after radiotherapy plus ipilimumab.

The clonotype originates from a human donor with non-small cell lung cancer who had a partial response to radiotherapy plus ipilimumab. The gene calls are TRBV4-1 and TRBJ2-7; D not resolved. This material consisted of peripheral blood, taken from a patient treated with radiotherapy plus ipilimumab. The CDR3 nucleotides read TGCGCCAGCAGCCAAGATCTCCAGGCGTACTCCTACGAGCAGTACTTC. The encoded protein is CASSQDLQAYSYEQYF.